This is a list of T cell receptor beta chains from one sample in a study of T-cell reconstitution after alpha-beta-depleted transplantation in children. One entry per CDR3 protein, called by TCRdb with MiXCR from the PCR reads. In the table there are just over 950,000 distinct CDR3 sequences, under 30% of which are singletons. Sequenced here: PBMCs, mostly from graft donor cells, sampled 360 days after TCRalphabeta/CD19-depleted stem cell transplant. The origin of the receptors is a boy younger than two who had a stem cell transplant for SCID, so the T cells may come from the graft donor. CDR3s include the opening cysteine and the closing phenylalanine or tryptophan. Fields, in order: D gene, V gene, J gene, CDR3 protein. D genes are given only for firm matches.

TRBD2	TRBV24-1	TRBJ2-3	CATTPGLAGGTGTSTDTQYF
TRBD1	TRBV7-9	TRBJ2-6	CASSPQGVNSGANVLTF
-	TRBV5-1	TRBJ2-2	CASSLVGLANTGELFF
-	TRBV6-5	TRBJ2-3	CASSYWHDADTQYF
TRBD2	TRBV14	TRBJ2-1	CASSSRYGGDNEQFF
-	TRBV12-3/TRBV12-4	TRBJ2-6	CASSLGRLTGANVLTF
-	TRBV12-3/TRBV12-4	TRBJ1-4	CASSSRAANEKLFF
-	TRBV19	TRBJ2-3	CASRIDMSTDTQYF
-	TRBV5-6	TRBJ2-7	CASSLVFETYEQYF
TRBD1	TRBV18	TRBJ1-6	CASSPGTGFGNSPLHF
-	TRBV29-1	TRBJ2-5	CSVARDQETQYF
TRBD1	TRBV29-1	TRBJ2-7	CSVVEQGVHEQYF
-	TRBV28	TRBJ1-1	CASIGQEAFF
TRBD1	TRBV4-2	TRBJ2-7	CASSQDRHPDRALIEQYF
-	TRBV10-1	TRBJ2-3	CASSLGHSMADTQYF
-	TRBV20-1	TRBJ2-3	CSAMRQAPDTQYF
-	TRBV5-1	TRBJ1-2	CASSLASTTNYGYTF
-	TRBV28	TRBJ1-1	CASSLRVMNTEAFF
TRBD1	TRBV29-1	TRBJ2-1	CSVGQGAYNEQFF
-	TRBV4-1	TRBJ2-4	CASSQAVRGIGYF
TRBD1	TRBV12-3/TRBV12-4	TRBJ2-2	CASSLARKTGGHGELFF
TRBD1	TRBV5-1	TRBJ2-7	CASSFNRDRGNEQYF
TRBD2	TRBV20-1	TRBJ2-7	CSAGTLAVNYEQYF
-	TRBV29-1	TRBJ2-1	CSVEFSYNEQFF
TRBD1	TRBV12-3/TRBV12-4	TRBJ2-2	CASSLRQGATTGELFF
TRBD1	TRBV11-2	TRBJ2-2	CASSSRVDRGRAGTGELFF
-	TRBV28	TRBJ2-1	CASSFLGEADNEQFF
-	TRBV20-1	TRBJ1-1	CSARQTENTEAFF
TRBD1	TRBV7-2	TRBJ2-1	CASSWDRGVNEQFF
TRBD1	TRBV20-1	TRBJ1-5	CSARRSVNRGKQPQHF
-	TRBV20-1	TRBJ1-6	CSAQRASSPPLHF
-	TRBV5-1	TRBJ2-2	CASSLGLSRNTGELFF
-	TRBV6-2/TRBV6-3	TRBJ2-3	CASSYSNGLDTQYF
-	TRBV29-1	TRBJ1-1	CSVEDGRRFEAFF
-	TRBV18	TRBJ2-7	CASSPIGGDSYEQYF
-	TRBV9	TRBJ2-7	CASSVDHSAYEQYF
-	TRBV15	TRBJ1-4	CATSRDGAGEKLFF
-	TRBV20-1	TRBJ2-7	CSASDSYYEQYF
TRBD2	TRBV4-1	TRBJ2-7	CASSQPTSGVYEQYF
-	TRBV5-6	TRBJ2-7	CASSFVGQVTIEQYF
-	TRBV4-2	TRBJ2-2	CASSQGQDLTGELFF
-	TRBV28	TRBJ2-5	CASSPATGVSETQYF
TRBD1	TRBV28	TRBJ2-7	CASSLRDRGIYEQYF
-	TRBV7-9	TRBJ1-5	CASSNGDSNQPQHF
-	TRBV29-1	TRBJ2-7	CSVEWAGSYEQYF
-	TRBV7-9	TRBJ2-2	CASSLGGGTPNTGELFF
TRBD1	TRBV12-3/TRBV12-4	TRBJ1-6	CASSPGADRDSPLHF
-	TRBV4-3	TRBJ1-5	CASSQDPMIRPQHF
-	TRBV6-5	TRBJ2-3	CASSYGGGATDTQYF
-	TRBV5-1	TRBJ2-1	CASSRTYNYNEQFF
-	TRBV4-1	TRBJ2-5	CASSRGSGETQYF
-	TRBV5-1	TRBJ2-1	CASSFDFYNEQFF
-	TRBV20-1	TRBJ2-3	CSAKALAWATQYF
TRBD1	TRBV4-2	TRBJ1-5	CASSQTGNNQPQHF
-	TRBV12-3/TRBV12-4	TRBJ1-2	CASTEIPGDGYTF
-	TRBV28	TRBJ2-7	CASSLSRPTYEQYF
-	TRBV5-1	TRBJ1-1	CASSPARVGDTEAFF
-	TRBV24-1	TRBJ2-3	CATSDLLGRRDPDTQYF
-	TRBV7-3	TRBJ2-3	CASSLIPGSFFTDTQYF